These 7 T cell receptor beta chains came from one sample sequenced in a study of T cells in localized non-small cell lung cancer. Some clones are missing from TCRdb's copy, which holds only in-frame ones; the method was immunoSEQ multiplex PCR. The table has around 91,000 clones, around 90% seen once. Here the sequenced sample was peripheral blood, taken before any cancer treatment. The receptor source for this set is a man aged 35 to 69 with stage I squamous cell lung carcinoma.

The chain recombines TRBV12-5 with TRBJ1-2; 9 bases line up with TRBD1. The germline V gene has CDR1 LGHNT and CDR2 FRNRAP. The J segment lost 2 bases and the V segment lost 5 bases, leaving 0 bases of the junction unmatched. The CDR3 covers 13 residues. CDR3 DNA: TGTGCTAGTGGTGGACAGGGGAACTATGGCTACACCTTC. Protein sequence: CASGGQGNYGYTF. Complete variable domain (other parts from reference TRBV12-5 and TRBJ1-2): DARVTQTPRHKVTEMGQEVTMRCQPILGHNTVFWYRQTMMQGLELLAYFRNRAPLDDSGMPKDRFSAEMPDATLATLKIQPSEPRDSAVYFCASGGQGNYGYTFGSGTRLTVV.

The V and J genes are TRBV23-1 and TRBJ2-1; TRBD1 matches at 9 bases. TRBV23-1 is reported as an ORF; its role is uncertain. There are 19 residues in the CDR3. Trimming removed 6 bases from V and 6 bases from J; junction bases left unmatched: 21. The DNA for the CDR3 is TGCGCCAGCAGCCCCGGGACAGGGTCGATTGAGAGAGGGATCAATGAGCAGTTCTTC. Amino acid sequence: CASSPGTGSIERGINEQFF.

This chain links TRBV5-4 with TRBJ2-1; TRBD2 agrees at 9 bases. In germline, CDR1 is SGHNT, CDR2 YYREEE (reference sequence). J was trimmed by 5 bases and V by 4 bases; bases with no gene match: 7. CDR3 length equals 15 residues. CDR3 sequence: CASSRGGAKDNEQFF. The CDR3 nucleotides read TGTGCCAGCAGCCGCGGGGGGGCGAAGGACAATGAGCAGTTCTTC.

With regard to this clone: Additional DNA sequences in this sample encode the identical CDR3. The chain couples TRBV20-1 to TRBJ2-5; no firm D call. Looked up from germline, CDR1 is DFQATT and CDR2 is SNEGSKA (reference sequence). The CDR3 sequence is 11 residues long. The V end was cut by 4 bases, the J end by 5 bases, with 8 bases between. CDR3 DNA: TGCAGTGCTATAGGCGTGGAGACCCAGTACTTC. Its protein is CSAIGVETQYF.

The chain employs TRBV18 and TRBJ1-3, with TRBD1 as a possible D gene (5 bases). Trimming took 0 bases from V and 3 from J, leaving 12 bases between them. Germline V CDR1 and CDR2: KGHSH, LQKENI. The CDR3 is 16 residues long. For the CDR3, the DNA is TGTGCCAGCTCACCACCGGCCAGGGACTTTGGAAACACCATATATTTT. Translation gives CASSPPARDFGNTIYF.

The V gene is TRBV5-1, the J gene TRBJ2-7, with TRBD2 matching 9 bases. The CDR3 has 15 amino acids. J gave up 2 bases and V 1 base, and 4 bases lay outside the gene matches. CDR1 is SGHRS and CDR2 is YFSETQ in the germline V gene. For the CDR3, the DNA is TGCGCCAGCAGCTTGATGGCGGGGGGGACCTACGAGCAGTACTTC. Its protein is CASSLMAGGTYEQYF.

The chain employs TRBV5-1 and TRBJ2-1; D possibly corresponds to TRBD1 (5 bases). The germline gives CDR1 SGHRS, CDR2 YFSETQ. This CDR3 has 15 amino acids. V was clipped by 0 bases and J by 1 base, with 8 bases between them. For the CDR3, the DNA is TGCGCCAGCAGCTTGGCCAGGGAATCCTACAATGAGCAGTTCTTC. Translated: CASSLARESYNEQFF.